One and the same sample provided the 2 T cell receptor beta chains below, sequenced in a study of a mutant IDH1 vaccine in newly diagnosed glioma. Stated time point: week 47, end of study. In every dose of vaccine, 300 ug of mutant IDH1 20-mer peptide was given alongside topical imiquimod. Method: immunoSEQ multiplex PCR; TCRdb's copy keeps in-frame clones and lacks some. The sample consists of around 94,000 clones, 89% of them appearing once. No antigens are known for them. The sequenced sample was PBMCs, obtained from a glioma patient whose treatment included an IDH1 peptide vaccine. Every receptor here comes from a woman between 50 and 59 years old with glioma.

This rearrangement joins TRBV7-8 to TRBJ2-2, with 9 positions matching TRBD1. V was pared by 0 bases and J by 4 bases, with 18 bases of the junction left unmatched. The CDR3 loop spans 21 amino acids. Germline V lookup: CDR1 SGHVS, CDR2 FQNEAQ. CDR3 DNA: TGTGCCAGCAGCTTAGCCCACAGGGGGCGCGAGCTAGCGTCGGGCACCGGGGAGCTGTTTTTT. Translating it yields CASSLAHRGRELASGTGELFF.

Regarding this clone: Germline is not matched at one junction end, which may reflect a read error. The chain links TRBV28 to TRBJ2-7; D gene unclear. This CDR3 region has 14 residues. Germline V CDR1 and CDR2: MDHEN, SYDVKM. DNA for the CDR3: TGTGCCAGTAGTTCGAGTAATTTTGGGTACGAGCAGTACTTC. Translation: CASSSSNFGYEQYF.